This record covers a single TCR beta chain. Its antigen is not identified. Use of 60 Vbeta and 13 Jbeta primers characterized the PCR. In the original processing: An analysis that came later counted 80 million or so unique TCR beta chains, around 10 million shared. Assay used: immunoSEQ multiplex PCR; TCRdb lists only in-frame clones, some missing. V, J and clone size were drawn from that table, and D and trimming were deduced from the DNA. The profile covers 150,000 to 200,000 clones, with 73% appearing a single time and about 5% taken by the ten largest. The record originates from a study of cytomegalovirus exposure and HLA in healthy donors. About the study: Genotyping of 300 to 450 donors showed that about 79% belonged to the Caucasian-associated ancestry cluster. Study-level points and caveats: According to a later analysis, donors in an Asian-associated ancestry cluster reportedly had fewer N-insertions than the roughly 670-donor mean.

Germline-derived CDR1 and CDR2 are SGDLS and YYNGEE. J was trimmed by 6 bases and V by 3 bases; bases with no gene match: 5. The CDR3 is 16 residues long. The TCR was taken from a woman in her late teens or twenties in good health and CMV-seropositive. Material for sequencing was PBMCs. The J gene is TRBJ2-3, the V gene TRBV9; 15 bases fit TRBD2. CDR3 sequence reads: CASSGGLAGGQDTQYF. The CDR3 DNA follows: TGTGCCAGCAGCGGAGGACTAGCGGGGGGGCAGGATACGCAGTATTTT.